The present T cell receptor beta chain was sequenced within a study of T cells in Graves' hyperthyroidism and ophthalmopathy. Findings and caveats of the study: Clonotypes that were expanded in thyroid above 0.001 mostly appeared in blood too. Ophthalmopathy, which appeared later, was predicted by the model a median around 6 months before onset.

Germline values: CDR1 GTSNPN, CDR2 SVGIG (reference sequence). This CDR3 contains 14 residues. J was trimmed by 0 bases and V by 6 bases; bases with no gene match: 5. This clonotype was observed many times. What it binds is unknown. The source material, RNA transcripts, was used to amplify TCR beta CDR3 regions. Using the HTBI primer set, a first-round RT-PCR was run on the TCR CDR3. TCRdb passed the multiplex PCR reads through MiXCR, listing each CDR3 protein once. The profile shows approximately 380,000 distinct CDR3 sequences, about 14% of them singletons. Diagnostic assessment was based on clinical symptoms, serum thyroxine and TRAb, thyroid ultrasound and orbital computed tomography.

Sequenced sample: blood. This chain links TRBV30 with TRBJ1-5, with TRBD1 matching 7 bases. The receptor was isolated from a man aged 50 or older with Graves' ophthalmopathy. This chain's CDR3 is CACKTGNSNQPQHF. For the CDR3, the DNA is TGTGCCTGTAAGACAGGGAATAGCAATCAGCCCCAGCATTTT.